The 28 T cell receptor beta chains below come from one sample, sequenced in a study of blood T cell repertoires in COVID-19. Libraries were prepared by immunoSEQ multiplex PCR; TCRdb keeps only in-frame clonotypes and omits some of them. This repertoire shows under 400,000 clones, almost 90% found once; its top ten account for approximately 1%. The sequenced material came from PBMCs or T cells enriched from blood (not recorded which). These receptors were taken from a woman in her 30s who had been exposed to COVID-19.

The CDR3 nucleotides read TGTGCCAGCAGCTTAGGATATAGCCTAGCGGGAGGTGGGGAGACCCAGTACTTC. Amino acids: CASSLGYSLAGGGETQYF. The chain uses TRBV7-2 and TRBJ2-5, with 11 nucleotides matching TRBD2. Germline CDR1 is SGHTA and CDR2 is FQGNSA. This CDR3 is built from 18 residues. J was trimmed by 5 bases and V by 1 base; bases with no gene match: 12.

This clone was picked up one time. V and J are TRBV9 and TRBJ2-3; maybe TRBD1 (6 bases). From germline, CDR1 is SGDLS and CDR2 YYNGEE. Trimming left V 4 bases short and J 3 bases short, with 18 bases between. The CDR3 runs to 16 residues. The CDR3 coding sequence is TGTGCCAGCAGCCCCTGGACAGCGCTGAGTACAGATACGCAGTATTTT. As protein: CASSPWTALSTDTQYF.

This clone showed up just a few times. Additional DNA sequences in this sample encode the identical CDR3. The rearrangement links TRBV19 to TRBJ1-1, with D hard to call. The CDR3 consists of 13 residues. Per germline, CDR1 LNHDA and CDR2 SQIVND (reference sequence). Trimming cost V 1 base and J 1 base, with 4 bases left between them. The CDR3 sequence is CASSIGGNTEAFF. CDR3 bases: TGTGCCAGTAGTATAGGCGGGAACACTGAAGCTTTCTTT.

DNA for the CDR3: TGTGCCAGCAGTTACTCGGGGACAGGGAACTATGGCTACACCTTC. This encodes CASSYSGTGNYGYTF. The chain joins TRBV6-5 to TRBJ1-2; TRBD1 agrees at 9 bases. The CDR3 length is 15 residues. V gave up 0 bases and J gave up 2 bases; unmatched junction bases: 1. The germline V gene encodes CDR1 MNHEY and CDR2 SVGAGI.

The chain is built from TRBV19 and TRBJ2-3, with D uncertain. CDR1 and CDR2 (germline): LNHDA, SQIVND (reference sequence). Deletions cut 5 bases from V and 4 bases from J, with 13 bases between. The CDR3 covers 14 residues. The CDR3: CASSPARSSDTQYF. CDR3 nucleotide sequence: TGTGCCAGTAGTCCCGCCCGAAGCTCAGATACGCAGTATTTT.

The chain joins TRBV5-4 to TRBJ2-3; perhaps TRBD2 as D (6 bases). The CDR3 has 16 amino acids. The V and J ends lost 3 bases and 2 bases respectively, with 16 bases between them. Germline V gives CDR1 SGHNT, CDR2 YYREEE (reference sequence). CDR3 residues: CASSSNPGLNTDTQYF. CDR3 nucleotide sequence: TGTGCCAGCAGCTCCAACCCGGGACTTAACACAGATACGCAGTATTTT.

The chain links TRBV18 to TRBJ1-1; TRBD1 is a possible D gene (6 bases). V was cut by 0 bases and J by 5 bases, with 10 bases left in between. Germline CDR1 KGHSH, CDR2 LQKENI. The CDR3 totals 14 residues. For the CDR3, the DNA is TGTGCCAGCTCACCACCTTTTCAGGGGACTGAAGCTTTCTTT. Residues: CASSPPFQGTEAFF.

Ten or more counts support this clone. CDR3 loop: CASSSSDSPLHF. DNA for the CDR3: TGCGCCAGCAGCTCCTCCGATTCACCCCTCCACTTT. This sequence joins TRBV5-1 and TRBJ1-6, with D hard to call. The ends were cut back, 3 bases at V and 8 bases at J, with 6 bases in the middle. The germline CDR1 and CDR2 sequences are SGHRS and YFSETQ. The CDR3 length is 12 residues.

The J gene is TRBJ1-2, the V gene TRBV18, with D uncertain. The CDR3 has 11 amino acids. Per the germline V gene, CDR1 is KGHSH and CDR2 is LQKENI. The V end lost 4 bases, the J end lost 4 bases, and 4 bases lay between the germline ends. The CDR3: CASSLSYGYTF. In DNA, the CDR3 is TGTGCCAGCTCACTCAGCTATGGCTACACCTTC.

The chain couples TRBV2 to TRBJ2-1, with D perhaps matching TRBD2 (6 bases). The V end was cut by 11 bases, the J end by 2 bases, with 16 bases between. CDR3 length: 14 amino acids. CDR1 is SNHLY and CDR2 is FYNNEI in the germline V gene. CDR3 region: CACGAATTYNEQFF. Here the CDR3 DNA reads TGTGCCTGCGGGGCGGCGACTACCTACAATGAGCAGTTCTTC.

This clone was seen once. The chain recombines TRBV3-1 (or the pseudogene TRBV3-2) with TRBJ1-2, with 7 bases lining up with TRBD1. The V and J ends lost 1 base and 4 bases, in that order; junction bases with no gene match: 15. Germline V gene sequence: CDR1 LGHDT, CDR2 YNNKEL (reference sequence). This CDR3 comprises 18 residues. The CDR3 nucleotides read TGTGCCAGCAGCCAAGGGAGGACAGGTACACTTGGTGGCTATGGCTACACCTTC. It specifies CASSQGRTGTLGGYGYTF.

CDR3 protein: CASSLDPTGVYEQYF. The CDR3 region has the DNA TGTGCCAGCAGCTTAGATCCGACAGGGGTCTACGAGCAGTACTTC. The J gene is TRBJ2-7, the V gene TRBV11-3, with 8 bases fitting TRBD1. The trim removed 0 bases at V and 3 bases at J, leaving 4 bases unmatched. This CDR3 contains 15 residues. CDR1 and CDR2 from the germline V gene are SGHNT and YENEEA.

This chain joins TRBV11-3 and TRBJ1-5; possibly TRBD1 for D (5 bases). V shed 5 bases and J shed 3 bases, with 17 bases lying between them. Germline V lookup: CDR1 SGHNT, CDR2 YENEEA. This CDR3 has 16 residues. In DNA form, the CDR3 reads TGTGCCAGCAGCCCCCGTTCGACAGAGCCCAATCAGCCCCAGCATTTT. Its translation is CASSPRSTEPNQPQHF. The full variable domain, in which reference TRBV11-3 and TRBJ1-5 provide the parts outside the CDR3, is EAGVVQSPRYKIIEKKQPVAFWCNPISGHNTLYWYLQNLGQGPELLIRYENEEAVDDSQLPKDRFSAERLKGVDSTLKIQPAELGDSAVYLCASSPRSTEPNQPQHFGDGTRLSIL.

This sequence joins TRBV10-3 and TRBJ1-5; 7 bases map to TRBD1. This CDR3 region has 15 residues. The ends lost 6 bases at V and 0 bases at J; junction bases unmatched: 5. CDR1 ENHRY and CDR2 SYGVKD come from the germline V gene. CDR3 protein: CAISGTENSNQPQHF. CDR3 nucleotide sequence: TGTGCCATCAGCGGGACAGAAAATAGCAATCAGCCCCAGCATTTT.

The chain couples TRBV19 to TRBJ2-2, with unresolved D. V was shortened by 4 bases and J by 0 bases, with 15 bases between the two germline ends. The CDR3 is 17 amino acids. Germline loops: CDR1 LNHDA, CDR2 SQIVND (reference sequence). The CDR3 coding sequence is TGTGCCAGTAGTAGACTCGGCGGCCTTCCGAACACCGGGGAGCTGTTTTTT. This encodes CASSRLGGLPNTGELFF.

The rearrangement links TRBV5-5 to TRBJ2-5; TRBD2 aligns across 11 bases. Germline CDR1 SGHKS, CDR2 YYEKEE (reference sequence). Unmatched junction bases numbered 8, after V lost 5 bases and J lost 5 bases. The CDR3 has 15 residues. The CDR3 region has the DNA TGTGCCAGCAGTCTAGCGGGAGGCGCCTCGGAGACCCAGTACTTC. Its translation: CASSLAGGASETQYF.

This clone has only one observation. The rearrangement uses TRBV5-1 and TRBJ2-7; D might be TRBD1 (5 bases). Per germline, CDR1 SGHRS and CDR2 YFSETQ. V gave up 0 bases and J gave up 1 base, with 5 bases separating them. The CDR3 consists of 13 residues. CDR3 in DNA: TGCGCCAGCAGCTTGGAGGGGTCCTACGAGCAGTACTTC. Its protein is CASSLEGSYEQYF.

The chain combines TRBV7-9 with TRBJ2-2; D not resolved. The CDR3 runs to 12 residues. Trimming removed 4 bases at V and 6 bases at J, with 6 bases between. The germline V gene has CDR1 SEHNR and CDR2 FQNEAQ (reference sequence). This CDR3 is CASSSFPGELFF. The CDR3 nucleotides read TGTGCCAGCAGCTCCTTCCCCGGGGAGCTGTTTTTT.

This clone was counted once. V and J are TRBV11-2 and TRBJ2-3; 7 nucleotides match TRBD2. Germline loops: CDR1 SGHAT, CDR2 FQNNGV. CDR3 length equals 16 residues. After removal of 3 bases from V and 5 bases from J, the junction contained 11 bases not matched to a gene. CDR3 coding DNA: TGTGCCAGCAGCTTGGGGGGGGAGGGCCGAGTAGATACGCAGTATTTT. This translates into CASSLGGEGRVDTQYF.

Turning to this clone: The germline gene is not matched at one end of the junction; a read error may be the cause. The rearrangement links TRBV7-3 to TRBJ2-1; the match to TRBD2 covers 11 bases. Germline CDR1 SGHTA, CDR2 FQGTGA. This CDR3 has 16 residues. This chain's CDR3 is CAGSPLAGGIWNEQFF. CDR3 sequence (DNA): TGTGCCGGCAGCCCCCTAGCGGGAGGAATATGGAATGAGCAGTTCTTC.

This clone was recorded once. CDR3 loop: CASSSAGTSTQNIQYF. In DNA, the CDR3 is TGTGCCAGCAGCTCGGCCGGGACTTCGACCCAAAACATTCAGTACTTC. The gene calls are TRBV5-4 and TRBJ2-4, with D possibly matching TRBD2 (6 bases). There are 16 residues in the CDR3. From germline, CDR1 is SGHNT and CDR2 YYREEE (reference sequence). With 3 bases removed from V and 5 bases from J, the gap between germline ends came to 18 bases.

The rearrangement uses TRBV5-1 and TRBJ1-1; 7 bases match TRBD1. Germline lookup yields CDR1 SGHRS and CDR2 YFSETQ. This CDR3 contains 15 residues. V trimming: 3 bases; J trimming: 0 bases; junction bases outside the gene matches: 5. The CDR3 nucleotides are TGCGCCAGCAGCTCCGGGACAGCTATGAACACTGAAGCTTTCTTT. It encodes CASSSGTAMNTEAFF. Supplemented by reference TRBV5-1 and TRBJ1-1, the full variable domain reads KAGVTQTPRYLIKTRGQQVTLSCSPISGHRSVSWYQQTPGQGLQFLFEYFSETQRNKGNFPGRFSGRQFSNSRSEMNVSTLELGDSALYLCASSSGTAMNTEAFFGQGTRLTVV.

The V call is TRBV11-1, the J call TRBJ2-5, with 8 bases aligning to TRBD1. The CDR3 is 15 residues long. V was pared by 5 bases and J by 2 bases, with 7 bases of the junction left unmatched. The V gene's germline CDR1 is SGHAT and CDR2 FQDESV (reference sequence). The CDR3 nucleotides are TGTGCCAGCAGCGCAGGACAGGGTAGGCAAGAGACCCAGTACTTC. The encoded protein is CASSAGQGRQETQYF. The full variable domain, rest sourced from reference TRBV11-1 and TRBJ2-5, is EAEVAQSPRYKITEKSQAVAFWCDPISGHATLYWYRQILGQGPELLVQFQDESVVDDSQLPKDRFSAERLKGVDSTLKIQPAELGDSAMYLCASSAGQGRQETQYFGPGTRLLVL.

The CDR3 sequence: CASSLGHETEAFF. In DNA form, the CDR3 reads TGTGCCAGCAGTTTGGGACACGAGACTGAAGCTTTCTTT. The V gene is TRBV28, the J gene TRBJ1-1, with D perhaps matching TRBD1 (6 bases). From germline, CDR1 is MDHEN and CDR2 SYDVKM. The CDR3 covers 13 residues. Deletions cut 3 bases from V and 5 bases from J, with 10 bases between.

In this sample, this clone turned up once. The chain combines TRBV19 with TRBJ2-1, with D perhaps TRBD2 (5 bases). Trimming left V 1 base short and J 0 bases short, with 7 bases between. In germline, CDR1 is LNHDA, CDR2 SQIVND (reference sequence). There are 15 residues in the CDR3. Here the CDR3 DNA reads TGTGCCAGTAGTATAGGGGGAGTCTCCTACAATGAGCAGTTCTTC. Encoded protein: CASSIGGVSYNEQFF.

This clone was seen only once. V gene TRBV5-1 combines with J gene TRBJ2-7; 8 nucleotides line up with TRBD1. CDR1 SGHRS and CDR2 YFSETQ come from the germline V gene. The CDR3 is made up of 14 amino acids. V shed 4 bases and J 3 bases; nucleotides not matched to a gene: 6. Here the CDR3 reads CASSQGQDFYEQYF. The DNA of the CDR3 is TGCGCCAGCAGCCAGGGACAGGACTTCTACGAGCAGTACTTC.

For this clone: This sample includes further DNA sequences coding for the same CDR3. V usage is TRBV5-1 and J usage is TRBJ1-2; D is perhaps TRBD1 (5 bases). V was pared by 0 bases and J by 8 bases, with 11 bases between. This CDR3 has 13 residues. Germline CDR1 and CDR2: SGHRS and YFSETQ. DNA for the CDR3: TGCGCCAGCAGCTTGGCTCAGGGAGGAGGCTACACCTTC. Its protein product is CASSLAQGGGYTF. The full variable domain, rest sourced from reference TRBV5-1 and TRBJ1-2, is KAGVTQTPRYLIKTRGQQVTLSCSPISGHRSVSWYQQTPGQGLQFLFEYFSETQRNKGNFPGRFSGRQFSNSRSEMNVSTLELGDSALYLCASSLAQGGGYTFGSGTRLTVV.

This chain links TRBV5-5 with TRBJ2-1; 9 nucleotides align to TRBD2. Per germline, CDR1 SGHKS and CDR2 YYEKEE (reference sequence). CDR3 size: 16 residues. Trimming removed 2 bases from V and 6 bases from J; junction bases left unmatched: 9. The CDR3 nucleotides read TGTGCCAGCAGCTTTGGTACGGGACTAGCTGGCAATGAGCAGTTCTTC. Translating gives CASSFGTGLAGNEQFF.